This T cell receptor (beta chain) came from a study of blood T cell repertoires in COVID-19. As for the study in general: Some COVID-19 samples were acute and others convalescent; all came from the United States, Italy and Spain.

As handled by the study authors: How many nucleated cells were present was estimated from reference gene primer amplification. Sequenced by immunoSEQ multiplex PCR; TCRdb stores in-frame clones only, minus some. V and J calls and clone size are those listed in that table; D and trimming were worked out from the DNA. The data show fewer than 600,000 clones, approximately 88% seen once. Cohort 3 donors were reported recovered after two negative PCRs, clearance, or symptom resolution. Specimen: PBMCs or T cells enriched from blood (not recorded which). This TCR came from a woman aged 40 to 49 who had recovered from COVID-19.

The CDR3, as DNA: TGTGCCAGCTCACCCCTGACAGACCGCTCTGGAAACACCATATATTTT. Its translation is CASSPLTDRSGNTIYF. The J gene is TRBJ1-3, the V gene TRBV18; tentatively, D is TRBD1 (5 bases). This CDR3 region has 16 residues. The V and J ends lost 3 bases and 0 bases respectively, with 12 bases between them. Germline V gene data show CDR1 as KGHSH and CDR2 as LQKENI.